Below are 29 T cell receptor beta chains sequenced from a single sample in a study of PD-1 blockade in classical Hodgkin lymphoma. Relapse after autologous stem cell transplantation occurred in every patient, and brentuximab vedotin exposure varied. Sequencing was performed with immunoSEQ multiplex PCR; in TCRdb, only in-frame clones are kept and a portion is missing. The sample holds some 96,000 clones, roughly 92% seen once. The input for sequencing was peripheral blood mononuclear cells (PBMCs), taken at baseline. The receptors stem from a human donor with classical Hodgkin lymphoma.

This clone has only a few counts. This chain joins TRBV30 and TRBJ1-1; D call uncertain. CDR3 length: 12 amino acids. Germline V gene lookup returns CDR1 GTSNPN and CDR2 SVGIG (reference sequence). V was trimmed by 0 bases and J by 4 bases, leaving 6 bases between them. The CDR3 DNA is TGTGCCTGGAGTGTCCGAACCACTGAAGCTTTCTTT. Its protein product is CAWSVRTTEAFF.

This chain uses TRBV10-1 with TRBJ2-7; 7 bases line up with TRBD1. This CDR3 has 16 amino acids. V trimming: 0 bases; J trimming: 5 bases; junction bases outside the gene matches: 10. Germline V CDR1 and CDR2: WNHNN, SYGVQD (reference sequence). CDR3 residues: CASSESKAGGIDEQYF. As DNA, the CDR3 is TGCGCCAGCAGTGAGTCGAAGGCAGGGGGTATCGACGAGCAGTACTTC.

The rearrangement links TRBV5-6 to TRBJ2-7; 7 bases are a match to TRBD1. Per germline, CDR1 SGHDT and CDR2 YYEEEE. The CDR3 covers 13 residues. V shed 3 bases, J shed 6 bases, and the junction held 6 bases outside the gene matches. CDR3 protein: CASSWDRTSEQYF. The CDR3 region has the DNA TGTGCCAGCAGCTGGGACAGAACTAGCGAGCAGTACTTC.

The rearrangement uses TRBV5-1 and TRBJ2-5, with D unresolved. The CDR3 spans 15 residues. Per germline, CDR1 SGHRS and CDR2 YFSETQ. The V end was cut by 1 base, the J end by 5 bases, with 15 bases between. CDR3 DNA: TGCGCCAGCAGCTTGAACACCTACGGCCGGGAGACCCAGTACTTC. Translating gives CASSLNTYGRETQYF.

CDR3 residues: CSVAGRYWPGANVLTF. As DNA, the CDR3 is TGCAGCGTCGCGGGACGGTATTGGCCTGGGGCCAACGTCCTGACTTTC. The V gene is TRBV29-1, the J gene TRBJ2-6, with a tentative D call TRBD2 (6 bases). The CDR3 is 16 amino acids. CDR1 and CDR2 from the germline V gene are SQVTM and ANQGSEA. V gave up 6 bases and J gave up 2 bases, with 17 bases separating them.

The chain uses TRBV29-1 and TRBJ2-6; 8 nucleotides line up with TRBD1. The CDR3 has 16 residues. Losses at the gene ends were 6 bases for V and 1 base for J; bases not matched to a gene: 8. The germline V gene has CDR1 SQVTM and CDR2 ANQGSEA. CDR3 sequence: CSVLPRGQSGANVLTF. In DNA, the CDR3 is TGCAGCGTCCTCCCCAGGGGGCAATCTGGGGCCAACGTCCTGACTTTC.

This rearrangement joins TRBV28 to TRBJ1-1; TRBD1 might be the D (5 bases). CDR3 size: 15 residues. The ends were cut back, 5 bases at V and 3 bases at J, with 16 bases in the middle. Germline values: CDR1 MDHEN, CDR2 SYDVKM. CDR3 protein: CASSRGSRRDTEAFF. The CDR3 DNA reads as TGTGCCAGCAGTCGGGGGTCCAGGAGGGACACTGAAGCTTTCTTT.

CDR3 DNA sequence: TGTGCCAGCAGCGTTAGGACAGGGGCGGCTGGAAACACCATATATTTT. This codes for CASSVRTGAAGNTIYF. The V call is TRBV9, the J call TRBJ1-3; 9 bases are a match to TRBD1. The CDR3 is made up of 16 amino acids. Unmatched junction bases numbered 5, after V lost 2 bases and J lost 2 bases. CDR1 SGDLS and CDR2 YYNGEE come from the germline V gene.

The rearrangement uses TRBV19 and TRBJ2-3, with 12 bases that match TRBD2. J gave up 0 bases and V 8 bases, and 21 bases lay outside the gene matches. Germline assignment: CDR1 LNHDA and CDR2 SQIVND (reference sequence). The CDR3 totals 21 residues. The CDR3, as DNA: TGTGCCAGTCAACCCTTTTTTATTACTAGCGGGAGGTCCTCTAGCACAGATACGCAGTATTTT. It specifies CASQPFFITSGRSSSTDTQYF. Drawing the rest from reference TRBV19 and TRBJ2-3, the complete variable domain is DGGITQSPKYLFRKEGQNVTLSCEQNLNHDAMYWYRQDPGQGLRLIYYSQIVNDFQKGDIAEGYSVSREKKESFPLTVTSAQKNPTAFYLCASQPFFITSGRSSSTDTQYFGPGTRLTVL.

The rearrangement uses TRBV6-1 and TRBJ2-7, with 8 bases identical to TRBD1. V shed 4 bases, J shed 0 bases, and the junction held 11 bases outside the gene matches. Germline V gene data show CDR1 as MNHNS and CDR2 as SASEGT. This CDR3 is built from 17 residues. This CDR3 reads CASSAPRGQEISYEQYF. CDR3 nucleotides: TGTGCCAGCAGTGCCCCCCGGGGACAGGAGATCTCCTACGAGCAGTACTTC.

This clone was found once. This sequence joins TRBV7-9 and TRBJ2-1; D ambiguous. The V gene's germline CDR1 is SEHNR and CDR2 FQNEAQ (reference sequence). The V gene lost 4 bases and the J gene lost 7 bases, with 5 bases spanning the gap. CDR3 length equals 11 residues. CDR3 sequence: CASSSKNEQFF. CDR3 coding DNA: TGTGCCAGCAGCTCAAAAAATGAGCAGTTCTTC.

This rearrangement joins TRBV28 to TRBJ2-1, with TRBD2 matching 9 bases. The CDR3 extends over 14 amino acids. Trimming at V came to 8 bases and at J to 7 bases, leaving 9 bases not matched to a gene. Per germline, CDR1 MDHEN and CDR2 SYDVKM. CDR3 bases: TGTGCCAGCCTCCTAGCGGGACGTTCAAATGAGCAGTTCTTC. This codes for CASLLAGRSNEQFF.

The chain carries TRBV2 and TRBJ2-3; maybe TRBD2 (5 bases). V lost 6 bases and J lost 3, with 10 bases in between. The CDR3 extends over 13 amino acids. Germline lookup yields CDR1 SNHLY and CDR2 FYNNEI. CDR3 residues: CASRGRPTDTQYF. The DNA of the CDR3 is TGTGCCAGCAGGGGGAGACCGACAGATACGCAGTATTTT.

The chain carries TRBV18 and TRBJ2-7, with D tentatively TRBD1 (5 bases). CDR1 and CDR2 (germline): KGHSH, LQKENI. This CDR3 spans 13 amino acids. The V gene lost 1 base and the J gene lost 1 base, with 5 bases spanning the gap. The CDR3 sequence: CASSPQGSYEQYF. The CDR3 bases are TGTGCCAGCTCACCACAGGGGTCCTACGAGCAGTACTTC.

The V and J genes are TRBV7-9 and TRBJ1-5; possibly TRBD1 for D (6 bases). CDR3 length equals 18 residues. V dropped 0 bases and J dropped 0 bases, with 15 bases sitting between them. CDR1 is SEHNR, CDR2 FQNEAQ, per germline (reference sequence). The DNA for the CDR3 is TGTGCCAGCAGCTTAGCCCCCTTTTCGGGGGCTAGCAATCAGCCCCAGCATTTT. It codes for CASSLAPFSGASNQPQHF.

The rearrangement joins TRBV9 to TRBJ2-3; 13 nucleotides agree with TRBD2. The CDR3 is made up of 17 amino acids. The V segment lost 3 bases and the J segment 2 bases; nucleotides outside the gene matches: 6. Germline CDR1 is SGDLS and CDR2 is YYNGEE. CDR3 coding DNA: TGTGCCAGCAGCGACCAAGGACTAGCGGGAGTCACAGATACGCAGTATTTT. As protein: CASSDQGLAGVTDTQYF.

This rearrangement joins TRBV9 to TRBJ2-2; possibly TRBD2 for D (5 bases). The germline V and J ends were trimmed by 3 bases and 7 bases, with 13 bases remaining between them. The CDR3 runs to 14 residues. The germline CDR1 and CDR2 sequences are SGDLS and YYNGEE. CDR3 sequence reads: CASSASGVDGELFF. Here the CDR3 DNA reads TGTGCCAGCAGCGCCTCCGGGGTTGACGGGGAGCTGTTTTTT. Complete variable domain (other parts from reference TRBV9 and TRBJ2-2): DSGVTQTPKHLITATGQRVTLRCSPRSGDLSVYWYQQSLDQGLQFLIQYYNGEERAKGNILERFSAQQFPDLHSELNLSSLELGDSALYFCASSASGVDGELFFGEGSRLTVL.

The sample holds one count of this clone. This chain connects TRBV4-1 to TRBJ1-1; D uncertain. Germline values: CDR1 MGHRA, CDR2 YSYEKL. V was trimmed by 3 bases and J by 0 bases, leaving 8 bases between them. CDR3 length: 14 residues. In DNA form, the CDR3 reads TGCGCCAGCAGCCAGCACCTACTGAACACTGAAGCTTTCTTT. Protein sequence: CASSQHLLNTEAFF.

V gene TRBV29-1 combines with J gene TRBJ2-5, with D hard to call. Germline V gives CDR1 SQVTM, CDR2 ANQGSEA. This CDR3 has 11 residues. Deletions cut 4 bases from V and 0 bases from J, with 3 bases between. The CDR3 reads CSVGHQETQYF. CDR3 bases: TGCAGCGTTGGACACCAAGAGACCCAGTACTTC.

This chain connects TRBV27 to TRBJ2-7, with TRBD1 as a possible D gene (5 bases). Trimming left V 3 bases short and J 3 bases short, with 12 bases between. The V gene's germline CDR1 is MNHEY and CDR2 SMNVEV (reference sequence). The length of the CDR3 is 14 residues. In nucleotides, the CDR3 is TGTGCCAGCAGTTTTTTTCAGGGAAACTACGAGCAGTACTTC. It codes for CASSFFQGNYEQYF.

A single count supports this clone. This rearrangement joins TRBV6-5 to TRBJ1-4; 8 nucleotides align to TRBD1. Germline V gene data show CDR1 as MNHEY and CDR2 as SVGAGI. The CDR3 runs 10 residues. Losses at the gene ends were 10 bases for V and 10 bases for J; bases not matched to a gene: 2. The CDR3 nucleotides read TGTGCCACAACAGGGGGAAAACTGTTTTTT. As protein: CATTGGKLFF.

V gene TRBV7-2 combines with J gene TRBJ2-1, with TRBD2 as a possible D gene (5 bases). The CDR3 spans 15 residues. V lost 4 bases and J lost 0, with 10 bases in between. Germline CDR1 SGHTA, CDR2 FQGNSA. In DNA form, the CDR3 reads TGTGCCAGCAGCTCCCGGACTGGCTCCTACAATGAGCAGTTCTTC. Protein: CASSSRTGSYNEQFF. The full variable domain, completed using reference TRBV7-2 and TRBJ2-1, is GAGVSQSPSNKVTEKGKDVELRCDPISGHTALYWYRQSLGQGLEFLIYFQGNSAPDKSGLPSDRFSAERTGGSVSTLTIQRTQQEDSAVYLCASSSRTGSYNEQFFGPGTRLTVL.

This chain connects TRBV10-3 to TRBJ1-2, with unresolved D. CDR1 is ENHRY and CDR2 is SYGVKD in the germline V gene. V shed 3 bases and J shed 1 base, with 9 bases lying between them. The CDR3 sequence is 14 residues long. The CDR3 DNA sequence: TGTGCCATCAGTGATTCGAGCGATAACTATGGCTACACCTTC. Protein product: CAISDSSDNYGYTF.

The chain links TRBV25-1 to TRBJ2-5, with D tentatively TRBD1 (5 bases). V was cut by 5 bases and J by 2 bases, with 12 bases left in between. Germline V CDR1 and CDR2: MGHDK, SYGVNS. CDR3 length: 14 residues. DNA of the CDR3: TGTGCCAGCAGTCGTACGGCAGGGCAAGAGACCCAGTACTTC. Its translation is CASSRTAGQETQYF.

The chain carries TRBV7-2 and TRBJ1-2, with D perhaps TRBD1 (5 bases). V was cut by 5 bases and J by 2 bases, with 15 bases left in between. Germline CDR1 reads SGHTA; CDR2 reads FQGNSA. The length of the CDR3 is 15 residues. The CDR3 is CASSPGGRGNYGYTF. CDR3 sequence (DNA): TGTGCCAGCAGCCCTGGTGGTAGGGGCAACTATGGCTACACCTTC.

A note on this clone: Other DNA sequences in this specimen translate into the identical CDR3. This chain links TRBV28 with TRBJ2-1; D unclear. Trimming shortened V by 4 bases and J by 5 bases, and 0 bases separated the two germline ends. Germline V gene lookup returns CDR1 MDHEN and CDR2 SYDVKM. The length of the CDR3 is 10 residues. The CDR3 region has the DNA TGTGCCAGCAGTTACAATGAGCAGTTCTTC. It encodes CASSYNEQFF.

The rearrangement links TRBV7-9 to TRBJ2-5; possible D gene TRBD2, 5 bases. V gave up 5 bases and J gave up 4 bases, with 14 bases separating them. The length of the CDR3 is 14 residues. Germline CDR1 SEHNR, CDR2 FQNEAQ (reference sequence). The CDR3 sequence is CASSPVEGRETQYF. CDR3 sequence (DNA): TGTGCCAGCAGCCCCGTTGAAGGGAGAGAGACCCAGTACTTC.

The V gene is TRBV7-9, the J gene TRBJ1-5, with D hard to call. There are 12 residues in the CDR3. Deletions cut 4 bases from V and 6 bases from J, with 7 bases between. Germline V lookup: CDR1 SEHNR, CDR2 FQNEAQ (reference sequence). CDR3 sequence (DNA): TGTGCCAGCAGCTCTAGCTCTCAGCCCCAGCATTTT. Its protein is CASSSSSQPQHF.

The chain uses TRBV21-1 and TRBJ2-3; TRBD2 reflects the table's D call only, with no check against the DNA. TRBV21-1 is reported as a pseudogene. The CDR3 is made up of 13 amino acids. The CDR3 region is CARRYSSTDTQYF. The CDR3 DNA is TGTGCCCGGCGGTATTCTAGCACAGATACGCAGTATTTT.